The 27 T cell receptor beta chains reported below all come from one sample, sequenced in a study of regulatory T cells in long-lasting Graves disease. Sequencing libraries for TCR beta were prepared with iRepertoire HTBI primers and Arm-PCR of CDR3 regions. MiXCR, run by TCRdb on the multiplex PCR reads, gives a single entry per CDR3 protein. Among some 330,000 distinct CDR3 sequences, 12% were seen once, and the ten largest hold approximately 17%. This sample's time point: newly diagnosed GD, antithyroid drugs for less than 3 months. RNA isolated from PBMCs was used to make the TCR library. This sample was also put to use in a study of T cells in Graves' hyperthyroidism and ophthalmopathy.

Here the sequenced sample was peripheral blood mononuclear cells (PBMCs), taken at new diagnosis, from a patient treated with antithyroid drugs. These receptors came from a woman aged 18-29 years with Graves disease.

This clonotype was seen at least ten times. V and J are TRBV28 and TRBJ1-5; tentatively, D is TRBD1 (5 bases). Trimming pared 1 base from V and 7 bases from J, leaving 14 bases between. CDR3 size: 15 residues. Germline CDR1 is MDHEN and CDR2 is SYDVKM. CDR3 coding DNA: TGTGCCAGCAGTTTATCGTTAAGGGGAGGCCAGCCCCAGCATTTT. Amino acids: CASSLSLRGGQPQHF. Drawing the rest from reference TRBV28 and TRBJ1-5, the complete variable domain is DVKVTQSSRYLVKRTGEKVFLECVQDMDHENMFWYRQDPGLGLRLIYFSYDVKMKEKGDIPEGYSVSREKKERFSLILESASTNQTSMYLCASSLSLRGGQPQHFGDGTRLSIL.

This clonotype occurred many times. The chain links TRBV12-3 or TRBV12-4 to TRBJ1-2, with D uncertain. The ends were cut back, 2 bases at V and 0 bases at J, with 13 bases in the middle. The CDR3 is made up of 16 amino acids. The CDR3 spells CASSLYRPLTNYGYTF. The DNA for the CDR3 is TGTGCCAGCAGTTTATATCGGCCGCTAACTAACTATGGCTACACCTTC.

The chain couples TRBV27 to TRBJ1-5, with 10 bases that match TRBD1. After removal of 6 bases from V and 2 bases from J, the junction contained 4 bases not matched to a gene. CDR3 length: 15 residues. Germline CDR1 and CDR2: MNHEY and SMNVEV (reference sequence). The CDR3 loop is CASRMTGGGNQPQHF. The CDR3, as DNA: TGTGCCAGCAGGATGACAGGGGGCGGCAATCAGCCCCAGCATTTT.

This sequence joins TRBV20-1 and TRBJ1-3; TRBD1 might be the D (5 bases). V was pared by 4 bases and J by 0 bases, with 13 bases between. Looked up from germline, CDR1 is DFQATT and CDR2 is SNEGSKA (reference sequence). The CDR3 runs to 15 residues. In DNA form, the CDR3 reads TGCAGTGCTATCCCCGACAGACTCTCTGGAAACACCATATATTTT. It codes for CSAIPDRLSGNTIYF.

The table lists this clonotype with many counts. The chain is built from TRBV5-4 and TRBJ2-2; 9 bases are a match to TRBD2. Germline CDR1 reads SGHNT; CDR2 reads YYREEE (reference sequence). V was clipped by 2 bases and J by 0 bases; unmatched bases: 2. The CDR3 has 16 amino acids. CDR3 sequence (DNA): TGTGCCAGCAGCTTAGTAGCGGGGGCGAACACCGGGGAGCTGTTTTTT. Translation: CASSLVAGANTGELFF.

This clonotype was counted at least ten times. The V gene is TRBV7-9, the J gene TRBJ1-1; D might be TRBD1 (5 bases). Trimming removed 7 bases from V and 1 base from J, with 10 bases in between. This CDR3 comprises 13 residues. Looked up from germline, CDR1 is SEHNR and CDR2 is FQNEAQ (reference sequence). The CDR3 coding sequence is TGTGCCAGCACGCGTAGGGGGAACACTGAAGCTTTCTTT. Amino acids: CASTRRGNTEAFF.

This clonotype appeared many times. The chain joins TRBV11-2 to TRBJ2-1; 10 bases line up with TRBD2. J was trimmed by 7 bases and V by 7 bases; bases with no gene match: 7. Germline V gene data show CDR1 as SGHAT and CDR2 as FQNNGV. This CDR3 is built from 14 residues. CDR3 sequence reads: CASTRAGGRNEQFF. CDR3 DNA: TGTGCCAGCACCCGAGCGGGGGGGCGAAATGAGCAGTTCTTC.

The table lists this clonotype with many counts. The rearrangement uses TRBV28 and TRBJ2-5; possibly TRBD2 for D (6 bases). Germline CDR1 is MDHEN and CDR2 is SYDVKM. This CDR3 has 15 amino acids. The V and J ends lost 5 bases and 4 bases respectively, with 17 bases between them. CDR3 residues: CASSLPRRELETQYF. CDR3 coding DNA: TGTGCCAGCAGTCTACCTAGACGGGAGCTAGAGACCCAGTACTTC.

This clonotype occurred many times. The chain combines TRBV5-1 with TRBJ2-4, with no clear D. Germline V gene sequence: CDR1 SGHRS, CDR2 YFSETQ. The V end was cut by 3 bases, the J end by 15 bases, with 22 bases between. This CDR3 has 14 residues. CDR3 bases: TGCGCCAGCAGCTCCGGATTTCGTGATAGTATTTGGTACTTC. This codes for CASSSGFRDSIWYF. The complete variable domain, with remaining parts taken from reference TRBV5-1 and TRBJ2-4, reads KAGVTQTPRYLIKTRGQQVTLSCSPISGHRSVSWYQQTPGQGLQFLFEYFSETQRNKGNFPGRFSGRQFSNSRSEMNVSTLELGDSALYLCASSSGFRDSIWYFGAGTRLSVL.

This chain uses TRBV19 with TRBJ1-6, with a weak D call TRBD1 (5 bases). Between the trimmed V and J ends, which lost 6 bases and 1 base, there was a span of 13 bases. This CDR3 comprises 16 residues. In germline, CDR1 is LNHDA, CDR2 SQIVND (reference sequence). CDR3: CASSAQQESYNSPLHF. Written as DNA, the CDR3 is TGTGCCAGTAGCGCACAACAGGAGTCCTATAATTCACCCCTCCACTTT.

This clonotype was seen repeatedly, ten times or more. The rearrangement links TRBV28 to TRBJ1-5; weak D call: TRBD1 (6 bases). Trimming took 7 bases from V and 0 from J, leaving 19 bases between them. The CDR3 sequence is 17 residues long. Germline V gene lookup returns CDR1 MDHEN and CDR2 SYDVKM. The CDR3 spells CASIGGGPHLSNQPQHF. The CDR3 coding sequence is TGTGCCAGCATCGGGGGCGGACCCCACCTTAGCAATCAGCCCCAGCATTTT.

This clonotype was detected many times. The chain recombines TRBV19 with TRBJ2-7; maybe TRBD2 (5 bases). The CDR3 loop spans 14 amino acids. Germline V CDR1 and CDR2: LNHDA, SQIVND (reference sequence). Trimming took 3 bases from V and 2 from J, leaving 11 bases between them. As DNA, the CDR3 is TGTGCCAGTAGTATGCTGGGGAGACCCTACGAGCAGTACGTC. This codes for CASSMLGRPYEQYV.

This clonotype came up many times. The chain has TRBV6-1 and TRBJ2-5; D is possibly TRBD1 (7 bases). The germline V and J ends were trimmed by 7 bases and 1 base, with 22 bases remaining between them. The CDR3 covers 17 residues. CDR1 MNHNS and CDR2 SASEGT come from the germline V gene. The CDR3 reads CASKGGWRGQPQETQYF. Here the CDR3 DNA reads TGTGCCAGCAAAGGGGGTTGGAGGGGGCAACCCCAAGAGACCCAGTACTTC.

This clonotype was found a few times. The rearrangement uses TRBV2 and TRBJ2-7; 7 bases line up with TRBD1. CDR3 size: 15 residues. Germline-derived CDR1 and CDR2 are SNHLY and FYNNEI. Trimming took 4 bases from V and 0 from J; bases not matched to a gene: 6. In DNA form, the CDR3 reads TGTGCCAGCAGTGGACGGGGACAGCTCTCCTACGAGCAGTACTTC. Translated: CASSGRGQLSYEQYF.

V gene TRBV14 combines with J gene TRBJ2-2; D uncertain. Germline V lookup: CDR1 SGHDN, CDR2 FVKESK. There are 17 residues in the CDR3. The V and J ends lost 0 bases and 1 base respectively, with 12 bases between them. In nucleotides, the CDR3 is TGTGCCAGCAGCCAAGATCCAGATCCCTTGAACACCGGGGAGCTGTTTTTT. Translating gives CASSQDPDPLNTGELFF.

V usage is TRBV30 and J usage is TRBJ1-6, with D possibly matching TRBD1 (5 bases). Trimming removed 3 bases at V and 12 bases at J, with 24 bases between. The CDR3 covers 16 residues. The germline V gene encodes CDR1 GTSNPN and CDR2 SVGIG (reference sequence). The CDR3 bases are TGTGCCTGGAGGGGACCCAGGGTATCGGGTATACAACCCCTCCACTTT. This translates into CAWRGPRVSGIQPLHF.

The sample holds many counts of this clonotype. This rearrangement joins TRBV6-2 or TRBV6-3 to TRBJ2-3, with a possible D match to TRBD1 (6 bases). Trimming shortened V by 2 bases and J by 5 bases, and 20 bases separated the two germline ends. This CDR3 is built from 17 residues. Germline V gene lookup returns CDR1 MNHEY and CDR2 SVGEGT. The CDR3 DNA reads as TGTGCCAGCAGTTACCGGCCTCGGGGCGTCAGGGGAGATACGCAGTATTTT. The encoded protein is CASSYRPRGVRGDTQYF.

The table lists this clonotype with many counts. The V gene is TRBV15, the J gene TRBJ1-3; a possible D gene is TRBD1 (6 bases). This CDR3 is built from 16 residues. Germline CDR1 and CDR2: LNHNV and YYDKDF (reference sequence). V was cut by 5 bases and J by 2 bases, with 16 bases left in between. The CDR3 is CATSEGGFSAGNTIYF. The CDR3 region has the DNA TGTGCCACCAGCGAAGGGGGGTTTTCGGCTGGAAACACCATATATTTT. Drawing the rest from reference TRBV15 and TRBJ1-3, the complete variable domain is DAMVIQNPRYQVTQFGKPVTLSCSQTLNHNVMYWYQQKSSQAPKLLFHYYDKDFNNEADTPDNFQSRRPNTSFCFLDIRSPGLGDTAMYLCATSEGGFSAGNTIYFGEGSWLTVV.

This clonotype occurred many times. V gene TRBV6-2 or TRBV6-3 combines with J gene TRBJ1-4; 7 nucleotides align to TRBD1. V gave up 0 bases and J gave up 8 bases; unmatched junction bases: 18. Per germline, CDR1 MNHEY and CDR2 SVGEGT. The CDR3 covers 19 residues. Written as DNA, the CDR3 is TGTGCCAGCAGTTACTCCGGGACAGCCATTTTCCTAGGGGAAGAAAAACTGTTTTTT. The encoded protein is CASSYSGTAIFLGEEKLFF.

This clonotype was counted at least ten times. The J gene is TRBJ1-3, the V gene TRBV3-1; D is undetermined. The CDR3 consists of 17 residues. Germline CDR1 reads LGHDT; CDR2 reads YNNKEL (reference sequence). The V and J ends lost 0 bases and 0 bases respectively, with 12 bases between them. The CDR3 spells CASSQDGLWSSGNTIYF. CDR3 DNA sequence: TGTGCCAGCAGCCAAGACGGACTTTGGAGCTCTGGAAACACCATATATTTT.

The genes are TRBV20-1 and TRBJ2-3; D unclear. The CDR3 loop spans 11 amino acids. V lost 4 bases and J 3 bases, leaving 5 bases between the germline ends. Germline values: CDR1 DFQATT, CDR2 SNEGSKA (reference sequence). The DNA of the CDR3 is TGCAGTGCTATACAGACAGATACGCAGTATTTT. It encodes CSAIQTDTQYF.

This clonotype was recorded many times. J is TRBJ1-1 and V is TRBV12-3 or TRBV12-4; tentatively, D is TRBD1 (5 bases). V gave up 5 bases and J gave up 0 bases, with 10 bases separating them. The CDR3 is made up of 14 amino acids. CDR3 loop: CASSGHVVNTEAFF. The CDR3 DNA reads TGTGCCAGCAGTGGACACGTCGTGAACACTGAAGCTTTCTTT.

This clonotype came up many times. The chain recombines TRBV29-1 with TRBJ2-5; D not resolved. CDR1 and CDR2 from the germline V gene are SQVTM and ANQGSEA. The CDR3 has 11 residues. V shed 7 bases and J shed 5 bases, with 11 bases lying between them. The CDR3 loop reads CSGGESETQYF. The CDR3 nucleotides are TGCAGCGGTGGGGAATCGGAGACCCAGTACTTC. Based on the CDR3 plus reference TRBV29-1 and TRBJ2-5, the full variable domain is SAVISQKPSRDICQRGTSLTIQCQVDSQVTMMFWYRQQPGQSLTLIATANQGSEATYESGFVIDKFPISRPNLTFSTLTVSNMSPEDSSIYLCSGGESETQYFGPGTRLLVL.

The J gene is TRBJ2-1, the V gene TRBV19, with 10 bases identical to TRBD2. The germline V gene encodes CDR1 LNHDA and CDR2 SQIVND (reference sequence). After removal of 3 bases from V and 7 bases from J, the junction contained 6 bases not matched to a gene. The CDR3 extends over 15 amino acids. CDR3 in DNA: TGTGCCAGTAGTATGAGACTAGCGGGCAATAATGAGCAGTTCTTC. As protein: CASSMRLAGNNEQFF.

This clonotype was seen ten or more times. The chain's CDR3 is CSAKQRTGGNYGYTF. CDR3 coding DNA: TGCAGTGCTAAACAGAGGACAGGGGGCAACTATGGCTACACCTTC. The rearrangement uses TRBV20-1 and TRBJ1-2; 11 bases align to TRBD1. Germline trimming cut 4 bases from V and 2 bases from J; bases unmatched to any gene: 6. The germline gives CDR1 DFQATT, CDR2 SNEGSKA (reference sequence). The CDR3 runs to 15 residues.

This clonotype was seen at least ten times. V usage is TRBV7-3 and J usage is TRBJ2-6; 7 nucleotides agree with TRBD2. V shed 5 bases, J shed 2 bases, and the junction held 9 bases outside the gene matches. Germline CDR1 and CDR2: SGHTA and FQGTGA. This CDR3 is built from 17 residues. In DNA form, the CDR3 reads TGTGCCAGCAGCCCCCGTGGGGGGGGAACTGGGGCCAACGTCCTGACTTTC. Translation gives CASSPRGGGTGANVLTF.

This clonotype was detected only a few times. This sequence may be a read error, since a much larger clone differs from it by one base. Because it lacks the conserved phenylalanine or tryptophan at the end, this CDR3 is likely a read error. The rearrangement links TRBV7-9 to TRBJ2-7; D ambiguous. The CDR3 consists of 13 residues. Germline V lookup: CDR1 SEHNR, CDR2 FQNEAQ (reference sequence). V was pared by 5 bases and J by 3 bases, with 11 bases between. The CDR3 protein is CASSPDRIYEQYL. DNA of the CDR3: TGTGCCAGCAGCCCCGACCGGATCTACGAGCAGTACCTC.